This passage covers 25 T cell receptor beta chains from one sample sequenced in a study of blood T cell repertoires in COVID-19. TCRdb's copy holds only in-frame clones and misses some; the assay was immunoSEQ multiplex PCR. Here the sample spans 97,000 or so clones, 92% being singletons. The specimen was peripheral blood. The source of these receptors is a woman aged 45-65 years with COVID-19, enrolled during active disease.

The DNA for the CDR3 is TGTGCCTGGCTACCTGGGGAGGGAAGAGGCTACACCTTC. Translating it yields CAWLPGEGRGYTF. The V call is TRBV30, the J call TRBJ1-2; D uncertain. With 5 bases removed from V and 8 bases from J, the gap between germline ends came to 18 bases. The CDR3 is 13 residues long. In germline, CDR1 is GTSNPN, CDR2 SVGIG (reference sequence).

CDR3 sequence: CASSRDTLRFNYGYTF. CDR3 nucleotide sequence: TGCGCCAGCAGTCGGGACACCCTCCGTTTTAACTATGGCTACACCTTC. The chain recombines TRBV5-1 with TRBJ1-2, with D perhaps TRBD1 (6 bases). Germline CDR1 SGHRS, CDR2 YFSETQ. This CDR3 contains 16 residues. The germline V and J ends were trimmed by 5 bases and 1 base, with 18 bases remaining between them.

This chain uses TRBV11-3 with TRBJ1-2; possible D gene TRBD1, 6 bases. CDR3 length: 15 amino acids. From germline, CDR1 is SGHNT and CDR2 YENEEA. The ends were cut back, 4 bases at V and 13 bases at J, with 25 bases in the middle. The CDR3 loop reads CASSSVDSRSWMATF. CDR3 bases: TGTGCCAGCAGCTCCGTGGACAGCCGGTCGTGGATGGCCACCTTC.

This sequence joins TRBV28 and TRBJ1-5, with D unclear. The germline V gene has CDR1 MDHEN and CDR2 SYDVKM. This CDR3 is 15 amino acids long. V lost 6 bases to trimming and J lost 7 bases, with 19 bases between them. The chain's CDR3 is CASSLMGWRAQPQHF. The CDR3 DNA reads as TGTGCCAGCAGCTTAATGGGGTGGAGGGCCCAGCCCCAGCATTTT.

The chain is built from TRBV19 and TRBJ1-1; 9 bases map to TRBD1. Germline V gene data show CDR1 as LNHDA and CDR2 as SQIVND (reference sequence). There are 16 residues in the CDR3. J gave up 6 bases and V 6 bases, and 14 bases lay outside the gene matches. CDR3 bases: TGTGCCAGTAGGGGGAGTTCCGGGACAGGGTCTTCTGAAGCTTTCTTT. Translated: CASRGSSGTGSSEAFF.

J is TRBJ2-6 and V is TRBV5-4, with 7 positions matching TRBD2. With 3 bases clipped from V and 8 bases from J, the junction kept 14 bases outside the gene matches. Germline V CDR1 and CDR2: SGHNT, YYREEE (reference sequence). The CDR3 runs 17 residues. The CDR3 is CASSSDGRKLGPNVLTF. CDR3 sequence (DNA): TGTGCCAGCAGCTCGGACGGGAGGAAGCTGGGGCCCAACGTCCTGACTTTC.

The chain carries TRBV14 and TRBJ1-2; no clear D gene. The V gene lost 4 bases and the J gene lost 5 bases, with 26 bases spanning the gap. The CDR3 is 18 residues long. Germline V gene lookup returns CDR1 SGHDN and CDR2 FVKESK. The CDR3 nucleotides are TGTGCCAGCAGCCCAACGAACCCCCGCGTGCCCGGGAGGTATGGCTACACCTTC. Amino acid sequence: CASSPTNPRVPGRYGYTF.

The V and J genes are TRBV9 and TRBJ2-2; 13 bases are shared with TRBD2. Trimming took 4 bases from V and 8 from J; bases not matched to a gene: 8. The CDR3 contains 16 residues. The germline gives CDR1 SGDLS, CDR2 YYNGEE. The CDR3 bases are TGTGCCAGCAGCCTCTTGACTAGCGGGGGGACGGGGGAGCTGTTTTTT. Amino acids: CASSLLTSGGTGELFF.

CDR3: CASSQTLDRGRDEQYF. The CDR3 DNA reads as TGTGCCAGCAGCCAGACCCTGGACAGGGGGCGTGACGAGCAGTACTTC. The chain recombines TRBV7-9 with TRBJ2-7, with 11 bases matching TRBD1. The CDR3 sequence is 16 residues long. Germline V gene lookup returns CDR1 SEHNR and CDR2 FQNEAQ (reference sequence). The V gene end was trimmed by 5 bases and the J gene end by 5 bases; junction bases not matched to a gene: 11.

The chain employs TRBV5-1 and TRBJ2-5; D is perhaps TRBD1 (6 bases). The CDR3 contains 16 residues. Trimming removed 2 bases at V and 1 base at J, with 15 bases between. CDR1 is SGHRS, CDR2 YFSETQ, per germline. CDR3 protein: CASSFLHRETQETQYF. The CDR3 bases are TGCGCCAGCAGCTTCCTCCACAGGGAGACCCAAGAGACCCAGTACTTC.

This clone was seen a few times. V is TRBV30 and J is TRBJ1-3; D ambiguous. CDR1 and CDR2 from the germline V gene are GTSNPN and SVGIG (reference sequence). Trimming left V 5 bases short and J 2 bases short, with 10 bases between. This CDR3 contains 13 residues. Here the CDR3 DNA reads TGTGCCTGGCGCAACCGCGCTGGAAACACCATATATTTT. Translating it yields CAWRNRAGNTIYF.

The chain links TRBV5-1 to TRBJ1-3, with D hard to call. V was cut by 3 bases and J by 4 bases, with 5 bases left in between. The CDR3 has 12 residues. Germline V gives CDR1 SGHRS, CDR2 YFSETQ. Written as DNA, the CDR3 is TGCGCCAGCAGCTCCGGGGGAAACACCATATATTTT. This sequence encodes CASSSGGNTIYF.

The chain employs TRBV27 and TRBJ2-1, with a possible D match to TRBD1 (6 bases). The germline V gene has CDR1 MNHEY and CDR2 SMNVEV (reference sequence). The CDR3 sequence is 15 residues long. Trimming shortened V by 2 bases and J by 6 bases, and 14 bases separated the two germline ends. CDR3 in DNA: TGTGCCAGCAGTTTAGCCCCGGGACACCCCAATGAGCAGTTCTTC. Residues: CASSLAPGHPNEQFF.

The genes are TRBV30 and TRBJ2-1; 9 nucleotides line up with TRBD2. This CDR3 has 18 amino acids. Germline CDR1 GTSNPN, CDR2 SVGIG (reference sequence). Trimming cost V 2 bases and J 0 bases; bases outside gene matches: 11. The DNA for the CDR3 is TGTGCCTGGAGTTGGGGGCTAGCGGGGACCCCCTCCTACAATGAGCAGTTCTTC. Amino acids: CAWSWGLAGTPSYNEQFF.

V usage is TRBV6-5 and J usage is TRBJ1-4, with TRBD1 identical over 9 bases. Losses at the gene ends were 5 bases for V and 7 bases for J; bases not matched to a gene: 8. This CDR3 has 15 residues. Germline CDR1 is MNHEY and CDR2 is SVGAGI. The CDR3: CASSTRQGGGEKLFF. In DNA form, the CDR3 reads TGTGCCAGCAGTACAAGACAGGGGGGAGGTGAAAAACTGTTTTTT.

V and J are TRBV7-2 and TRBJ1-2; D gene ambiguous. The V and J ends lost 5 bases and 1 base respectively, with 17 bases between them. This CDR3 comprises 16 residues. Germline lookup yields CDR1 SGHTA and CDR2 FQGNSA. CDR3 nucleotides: TGTGCCAGCAGCCCCGCCCGTGCGAAGCTTAACTATGGCTACACCTTC. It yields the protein CASSPARAKLNYGYTF. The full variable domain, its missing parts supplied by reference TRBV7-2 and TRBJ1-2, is GAGVSQSPSNKVTEKGKDVELRCDPISGHTALYWYRQSLGQGLEFLIYFQGNSAPDKSGLPSDRFSAERTGGSVSTLTIQRTQQEDSAVYLCASSPARAKLNYGYTFGSGTRLTVV.

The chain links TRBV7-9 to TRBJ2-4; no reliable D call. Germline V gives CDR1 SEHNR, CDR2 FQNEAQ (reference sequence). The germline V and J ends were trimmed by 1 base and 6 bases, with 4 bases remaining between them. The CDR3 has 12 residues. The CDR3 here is CASSLGVNIQYF. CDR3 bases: TGTGCCAGCAGCTTAGGAGTAAACATTCAGTACTTC.

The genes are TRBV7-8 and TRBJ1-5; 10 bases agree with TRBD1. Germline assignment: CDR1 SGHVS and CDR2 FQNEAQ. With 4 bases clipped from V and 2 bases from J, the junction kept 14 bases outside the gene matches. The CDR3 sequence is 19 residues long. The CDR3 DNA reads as TGTGCCAGCAGCTCCTCCGGGACAGGGGTGTCCGATGGCAATCAGCCCCAGCATTTT. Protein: CASSSSGTGVSDGNQPQHF.

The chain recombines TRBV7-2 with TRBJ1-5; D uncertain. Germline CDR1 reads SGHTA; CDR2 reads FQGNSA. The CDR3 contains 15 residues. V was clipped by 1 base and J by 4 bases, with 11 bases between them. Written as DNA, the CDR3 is TGTGCCAGCAGCTTAGGAGGGAGGAATAATCAGCCCCAGCATTTT. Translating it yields CASSLGGRNNQPQHF.

The CDR3 loop reads CASSLGAGGTEAFF. The CDR3 coding sequence is TGTGCCAGCAGCCTTGGAGCAGGGGGCACTGAAGCTTTCTTT. V usage is TRBV3-1 (or the pseudogene TRBV3-2) and J usage is TRBJ1-1; 7 bases align to TRBD1. The germline V gene has CDR1 LGHDT and CDR2 YNNKEL (reference sequence). This CDR3 spans 14 amino acids. V was pared by 4 bases and J by 4 bases, with 6 bases of the junction left unmatched.

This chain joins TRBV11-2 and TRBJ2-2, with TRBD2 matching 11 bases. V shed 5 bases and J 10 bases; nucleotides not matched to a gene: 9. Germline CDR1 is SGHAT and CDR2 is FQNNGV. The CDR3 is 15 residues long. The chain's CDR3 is CASSGGLADLLELFF. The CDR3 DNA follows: TGTGCCAGCAGCGGGGGACTAGCGGACCTATTGGAGCTGTTTTTT. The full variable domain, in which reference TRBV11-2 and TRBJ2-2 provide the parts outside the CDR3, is EAGVAQSPRYKIIEKRQSVAFWCNPISGHATLYWYQQILGQGPKLLIQFQNNGVVDDSQLPKDRFSAERLKGVDSTLKIQPAKLEDSAVYLCASSGGLADLLELFFGEGSRLTVL.

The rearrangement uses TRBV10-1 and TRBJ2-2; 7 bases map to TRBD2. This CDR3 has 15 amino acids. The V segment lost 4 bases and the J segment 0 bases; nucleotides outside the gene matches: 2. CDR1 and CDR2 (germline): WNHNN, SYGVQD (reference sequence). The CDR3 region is CASSARGANTGELFF. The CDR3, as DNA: TGCGCCAGCAGTGCTCGGGGGGCGAACACCGGGGAGCTGTTTTTT.

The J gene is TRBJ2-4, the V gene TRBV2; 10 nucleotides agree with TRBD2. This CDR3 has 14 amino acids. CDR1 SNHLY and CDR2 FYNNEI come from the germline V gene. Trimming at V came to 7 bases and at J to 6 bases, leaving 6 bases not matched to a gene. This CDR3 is CASKIAGGGNIQYF. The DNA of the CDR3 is TGTGCCAGCAAGATAGCGGGGGGTGGAAACATTCAGTACTTC.

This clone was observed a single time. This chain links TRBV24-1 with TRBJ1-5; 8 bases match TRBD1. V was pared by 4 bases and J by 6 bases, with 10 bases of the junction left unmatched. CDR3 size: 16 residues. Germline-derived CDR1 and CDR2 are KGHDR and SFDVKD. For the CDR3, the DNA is TGTGCCACCAGTGACCCTGGACAGGGAGCGGCTCAGCCCCAGCATTTT. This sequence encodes CATSDPGQGAAQPQHF.

In DNA form, the CDR3 reads TGTGCCAGCACCCAGGGTCGATTTTTTGGAGATACGCAGTATTTT. Encoded protein: CASTQGRFFGDTQYF. V is TRBV5-6 and J is TRBJ2-3; D might be TRBD1 (5 bases). There are 15 residues in the CDR3. The germline V gene encodes CDR1 SGHDT and CDR2 YYEEEE. V lost 6 bases, J lost 5 bases, and 19 bases lay in between.